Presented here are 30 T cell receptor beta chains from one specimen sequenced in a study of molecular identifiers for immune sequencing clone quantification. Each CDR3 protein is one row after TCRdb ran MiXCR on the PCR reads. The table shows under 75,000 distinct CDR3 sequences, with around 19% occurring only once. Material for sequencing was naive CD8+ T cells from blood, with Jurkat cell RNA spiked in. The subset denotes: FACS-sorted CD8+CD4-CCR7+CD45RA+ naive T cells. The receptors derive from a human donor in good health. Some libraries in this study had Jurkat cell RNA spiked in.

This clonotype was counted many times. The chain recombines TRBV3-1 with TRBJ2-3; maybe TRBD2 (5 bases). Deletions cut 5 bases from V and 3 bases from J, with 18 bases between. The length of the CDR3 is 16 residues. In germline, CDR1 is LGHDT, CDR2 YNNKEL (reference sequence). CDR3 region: CASSADAGEGTDTQYF. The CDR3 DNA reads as TGTGCCAGCAGCGCCGACGCGGGCGAGGGTACAGATACGCAGTATTTT.

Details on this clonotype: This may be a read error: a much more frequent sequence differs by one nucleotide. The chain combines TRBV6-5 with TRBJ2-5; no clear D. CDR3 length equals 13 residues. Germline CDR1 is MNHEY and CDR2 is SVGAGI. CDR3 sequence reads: CAGSYYYQETQYF. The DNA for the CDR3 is TGTGCCGGCAGTTACTATTACCAAGAGACCCAGTACTTC.

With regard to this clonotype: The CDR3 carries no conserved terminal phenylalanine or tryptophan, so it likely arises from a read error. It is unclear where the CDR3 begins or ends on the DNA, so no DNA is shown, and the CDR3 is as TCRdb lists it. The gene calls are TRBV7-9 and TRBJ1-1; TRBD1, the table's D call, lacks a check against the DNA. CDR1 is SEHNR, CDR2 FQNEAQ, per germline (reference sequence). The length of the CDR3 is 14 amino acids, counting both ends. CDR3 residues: CASSSTNRQAEAFL.

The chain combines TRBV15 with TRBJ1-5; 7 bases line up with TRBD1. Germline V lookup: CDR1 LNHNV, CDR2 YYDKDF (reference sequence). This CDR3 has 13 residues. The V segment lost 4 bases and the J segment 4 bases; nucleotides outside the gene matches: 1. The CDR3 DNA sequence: TGTGCCACCAGCACGACAGGGAATCAGCCCCAGCATTTT. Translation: CATSTTGNQPQHF.

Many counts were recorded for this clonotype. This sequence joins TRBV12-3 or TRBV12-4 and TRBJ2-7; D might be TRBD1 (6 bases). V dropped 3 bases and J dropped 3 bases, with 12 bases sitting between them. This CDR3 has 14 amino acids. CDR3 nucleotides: TGTGCCAGCAGTTTGGGGGCAGGCCTCTACGAGCAGTACTTC. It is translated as CASSLGAGLYEQYF.

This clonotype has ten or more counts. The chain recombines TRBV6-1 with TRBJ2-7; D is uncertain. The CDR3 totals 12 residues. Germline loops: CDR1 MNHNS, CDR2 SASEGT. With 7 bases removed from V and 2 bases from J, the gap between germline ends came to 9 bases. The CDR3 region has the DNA TGTGCCAGCACTCCCGGCCCCTACGAGCAGTACTTC. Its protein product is CASTPGPYEQYF.

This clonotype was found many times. CDR3 DNA sequence: TGTGCCAGCAGCTTAGCGTGGCAGGGTAGCTACAATGAGCAGTTCTTC. Its translation: CASSLAWQGSYNEQFF. This sequence joins TRBV7-8 and TRBJ2-1, with a weak D call TRBD1 (5 bases). Germline V gene sequence: CDR1 SGHVS, CDR2 FQNEAQ. The CDR3 runs to 16 residues. V was clipped by 0 bases and J by 3 bases, with 12 bases between them. The full variable domain, completed using reference TRBV7-8 and TRBJ2-1, is GAGVSQSPRYKVAKRGQDVALRCDPISGHVSLFWYQQALGQGPEFLTYFQNEAQLDKSGLPSDRFFAERPEGSVSTLKIQRTQQEDSAVYLCASSLAWQGSYNEQFFGPGTRLTVL.

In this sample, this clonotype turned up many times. For the CDR3, the DNA is TGCGCCAGCAGCCGAGAACCCTGGGACAGGGGGGACAATGAGCAGTTCTTC. Translation gives CASSREPWDRGDNEQFF. The chain uses TRBV4-1 and TRBJ2-1, with 11 bases fitting TRBD1. J was trimmed by 5 bases and V by 4 bases; bases with no gene match: 10. There are 17 residues in the CDR3. Per germline, CDR1 MGHRA and CDR2 YSYEKL.

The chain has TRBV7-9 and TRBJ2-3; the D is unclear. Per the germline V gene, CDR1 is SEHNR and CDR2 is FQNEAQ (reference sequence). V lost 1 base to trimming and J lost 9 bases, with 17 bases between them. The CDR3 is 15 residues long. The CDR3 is CASSLVDAPVYTQYF. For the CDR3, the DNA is TGTGCCAGCAGCTTAGTCGACGCCCCCGTTTACACGCAGTATTTT.

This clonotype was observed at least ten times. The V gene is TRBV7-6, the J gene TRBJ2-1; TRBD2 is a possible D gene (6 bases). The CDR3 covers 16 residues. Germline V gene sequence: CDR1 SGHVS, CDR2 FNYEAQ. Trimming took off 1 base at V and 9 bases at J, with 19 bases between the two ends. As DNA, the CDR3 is TGTGCCAGCAGCTTAGTCCCTAACCAACTAGCCGCTGAGCAGTTCTTC. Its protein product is CASSLVPNQLAAEQFF.

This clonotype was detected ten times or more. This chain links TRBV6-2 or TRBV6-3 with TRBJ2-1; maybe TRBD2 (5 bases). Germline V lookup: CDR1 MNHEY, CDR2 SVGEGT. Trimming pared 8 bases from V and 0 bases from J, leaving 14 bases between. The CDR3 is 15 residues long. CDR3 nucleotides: TGTGCCAGCCTTCCGGCGGGCCTCTCCTACAATGAGCAGTTCTTC. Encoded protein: CASLPAGLSYNEQFF.

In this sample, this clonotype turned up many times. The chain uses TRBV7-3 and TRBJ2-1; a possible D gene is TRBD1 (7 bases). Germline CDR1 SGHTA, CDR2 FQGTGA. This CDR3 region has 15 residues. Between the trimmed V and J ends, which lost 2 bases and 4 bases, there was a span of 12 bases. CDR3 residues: CASSLGGTAYNEQFF. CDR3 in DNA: TGTGCCAGCAGCTTAGGGGGGACAGCATACAATGAGCAGTTCTTC.

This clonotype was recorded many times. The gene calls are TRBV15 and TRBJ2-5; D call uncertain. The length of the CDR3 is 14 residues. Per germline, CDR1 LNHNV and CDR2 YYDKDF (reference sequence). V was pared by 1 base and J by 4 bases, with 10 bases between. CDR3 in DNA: TGTGCCACCAGCAGAGTGAGAGTCTCAGAGACCCAGTACTTC. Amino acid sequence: CATSRVRVSETQYF.

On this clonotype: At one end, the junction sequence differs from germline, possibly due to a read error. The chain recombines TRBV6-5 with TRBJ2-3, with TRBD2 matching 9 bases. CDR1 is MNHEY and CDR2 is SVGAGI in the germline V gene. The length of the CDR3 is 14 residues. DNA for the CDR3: TGTGCCAGCAGTTGGACTAGCGCAACAGGTACGCAGTATTTT. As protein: CASSWTSATGTQYF.

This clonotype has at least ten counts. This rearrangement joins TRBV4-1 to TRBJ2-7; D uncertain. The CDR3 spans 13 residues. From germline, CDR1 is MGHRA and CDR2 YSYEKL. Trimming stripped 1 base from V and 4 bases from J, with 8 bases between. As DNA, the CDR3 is TGCGCCAGCAGCCAAGTCGTGGAATACGAGCAGTACTTC. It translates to CASSQVVEYEQYF.

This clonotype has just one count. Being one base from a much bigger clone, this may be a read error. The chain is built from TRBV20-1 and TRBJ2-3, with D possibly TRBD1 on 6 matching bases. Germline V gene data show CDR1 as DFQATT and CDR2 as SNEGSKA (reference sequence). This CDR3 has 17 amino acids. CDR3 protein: CSVYTIDRTSSTDTRYF. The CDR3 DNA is TGCAGTGTTTACACCATCGACAGGACGTCTAGCACAGATACGCGGTATTTT.

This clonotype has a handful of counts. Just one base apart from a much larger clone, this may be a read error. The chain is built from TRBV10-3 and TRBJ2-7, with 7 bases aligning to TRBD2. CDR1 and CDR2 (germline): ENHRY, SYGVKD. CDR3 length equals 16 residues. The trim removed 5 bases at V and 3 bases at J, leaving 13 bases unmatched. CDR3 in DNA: TGTGCCATCAGTAACAAGAGGGGACTACTCAGCTACGAGCAGTACTTC. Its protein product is CAISNKRGLLSYEQYF.

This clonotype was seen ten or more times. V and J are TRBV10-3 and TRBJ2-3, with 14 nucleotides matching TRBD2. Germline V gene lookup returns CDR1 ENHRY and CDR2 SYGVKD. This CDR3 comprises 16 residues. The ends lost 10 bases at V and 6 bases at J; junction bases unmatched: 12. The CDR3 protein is CATRRGTSGGDDTQYF. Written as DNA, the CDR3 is TGTGCCACCCGGAGGGGGACTAGCGGGGGAGACGATACGCAGTATTTT.

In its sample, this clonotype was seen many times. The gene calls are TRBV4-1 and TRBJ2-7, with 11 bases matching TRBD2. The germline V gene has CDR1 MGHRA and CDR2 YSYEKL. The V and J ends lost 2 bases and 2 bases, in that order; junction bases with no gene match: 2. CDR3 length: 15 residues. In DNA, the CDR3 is TGCGCCAGCAGCCAATTACTAGCGGGGGCCTACGAGCAGTACTTC. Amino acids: CASSQLLAGAYEQYF.

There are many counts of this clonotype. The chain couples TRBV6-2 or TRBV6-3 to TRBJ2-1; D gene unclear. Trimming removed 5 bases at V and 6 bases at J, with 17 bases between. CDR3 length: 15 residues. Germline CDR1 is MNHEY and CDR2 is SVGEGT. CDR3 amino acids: CASSQYTISGNEQFF. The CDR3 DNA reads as TGTGCCAGCAGTCAATATACGATTTCCGGCAATGAGCAGTTCTTC.

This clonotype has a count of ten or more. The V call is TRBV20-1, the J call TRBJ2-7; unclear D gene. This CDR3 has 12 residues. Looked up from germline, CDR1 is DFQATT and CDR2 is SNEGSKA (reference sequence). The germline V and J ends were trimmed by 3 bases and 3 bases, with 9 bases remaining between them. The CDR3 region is CSASGQGYEQYF. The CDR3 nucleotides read TGCAGTGCTAGTGGGCAAGGCTACGAGCAGTACTTC.

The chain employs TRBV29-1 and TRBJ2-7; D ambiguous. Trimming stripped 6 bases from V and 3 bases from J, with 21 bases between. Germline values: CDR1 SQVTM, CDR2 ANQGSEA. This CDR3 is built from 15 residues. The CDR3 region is CSVGGVRGVSYEQYF. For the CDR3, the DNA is TGCAGCGTCGGTGGCGTTCGCGGAGTAAGCTACGAGCAGTACTTC.

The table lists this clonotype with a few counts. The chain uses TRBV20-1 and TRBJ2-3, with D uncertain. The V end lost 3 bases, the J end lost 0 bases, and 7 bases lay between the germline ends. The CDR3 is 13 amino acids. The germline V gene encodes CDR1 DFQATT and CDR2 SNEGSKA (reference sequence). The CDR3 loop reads CSARVTSTDTQYF. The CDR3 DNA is TGCAGTGCTAGGGTTACTAGCACAGATACGCAGTATTTT.

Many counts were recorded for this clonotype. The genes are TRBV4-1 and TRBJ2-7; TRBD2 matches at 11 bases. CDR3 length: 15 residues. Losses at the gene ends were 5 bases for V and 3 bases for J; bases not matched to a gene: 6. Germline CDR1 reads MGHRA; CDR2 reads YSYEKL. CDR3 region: CASSARLAGSYEQYF. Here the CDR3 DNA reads TGCGCCAGCAGCGCAAGACTAGCGGGAAGCTACGAGCAGTACTTC.

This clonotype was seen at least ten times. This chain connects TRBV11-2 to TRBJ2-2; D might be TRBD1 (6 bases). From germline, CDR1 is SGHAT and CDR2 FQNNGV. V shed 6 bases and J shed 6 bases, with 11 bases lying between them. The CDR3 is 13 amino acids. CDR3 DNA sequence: TGTGCCAGCAGTCCAGGGGTTCCCGGGGAGCTGTTTTTT. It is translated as CASSPGVPGELFF. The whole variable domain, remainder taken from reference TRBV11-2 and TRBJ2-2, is EAGVAQSPRYKIIEKRQSVAFWCNPISGHATLYWYQQILGQGPKLLIQFQNNGVVDDSQLPKDRFSAERLKGVDSTLKIQPAKLEDSAVYLCASSPGVPGELFFGEGSRLTVL.

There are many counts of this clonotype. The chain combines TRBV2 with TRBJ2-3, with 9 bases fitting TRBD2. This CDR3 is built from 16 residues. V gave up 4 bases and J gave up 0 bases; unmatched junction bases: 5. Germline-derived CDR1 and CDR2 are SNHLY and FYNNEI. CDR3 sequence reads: CASSGTSGYSTDTQYF. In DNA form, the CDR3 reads TGTGCCAGCAGTGGAACTAGCGGGTATAGCACAGATACGCAGTATTTT.

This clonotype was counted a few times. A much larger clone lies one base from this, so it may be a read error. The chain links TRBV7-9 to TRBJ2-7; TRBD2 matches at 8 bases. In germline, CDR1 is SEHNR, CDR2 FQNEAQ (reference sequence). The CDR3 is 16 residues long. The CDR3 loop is CVSSAASGTRPYEQYF. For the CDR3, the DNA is TGTGTCAGCAGCGCCGCTTCCGGGACTAGGCCCTACGAGCAGTACTTC.

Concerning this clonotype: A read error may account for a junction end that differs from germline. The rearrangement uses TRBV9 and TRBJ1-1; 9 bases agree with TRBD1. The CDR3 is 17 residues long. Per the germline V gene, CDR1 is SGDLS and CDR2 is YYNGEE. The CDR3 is CASSVVGQGLANTEAFF. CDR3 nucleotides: TGTGCCAGTAGCGTAGTGGGACAGGGTCTTGCGAACACTGAAGCTTTCTTT.

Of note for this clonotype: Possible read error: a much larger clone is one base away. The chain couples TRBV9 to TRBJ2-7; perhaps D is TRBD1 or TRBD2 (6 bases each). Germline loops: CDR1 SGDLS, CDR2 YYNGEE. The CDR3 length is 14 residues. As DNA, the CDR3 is TGTGCCAGCAGAGTAGAAGGGGGGCGTAACGAGCAGTACTTC. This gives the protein CASRVEGGRNEQYF.

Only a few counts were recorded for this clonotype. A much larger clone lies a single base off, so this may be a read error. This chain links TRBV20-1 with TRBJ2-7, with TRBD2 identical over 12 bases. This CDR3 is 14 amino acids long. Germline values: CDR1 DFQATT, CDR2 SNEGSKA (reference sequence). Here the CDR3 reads CSARGTSGDYEQHF. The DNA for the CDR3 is TGCAGTGCTAGAGGGACTAGCGGGGACTACGAGCAGCACTTC.